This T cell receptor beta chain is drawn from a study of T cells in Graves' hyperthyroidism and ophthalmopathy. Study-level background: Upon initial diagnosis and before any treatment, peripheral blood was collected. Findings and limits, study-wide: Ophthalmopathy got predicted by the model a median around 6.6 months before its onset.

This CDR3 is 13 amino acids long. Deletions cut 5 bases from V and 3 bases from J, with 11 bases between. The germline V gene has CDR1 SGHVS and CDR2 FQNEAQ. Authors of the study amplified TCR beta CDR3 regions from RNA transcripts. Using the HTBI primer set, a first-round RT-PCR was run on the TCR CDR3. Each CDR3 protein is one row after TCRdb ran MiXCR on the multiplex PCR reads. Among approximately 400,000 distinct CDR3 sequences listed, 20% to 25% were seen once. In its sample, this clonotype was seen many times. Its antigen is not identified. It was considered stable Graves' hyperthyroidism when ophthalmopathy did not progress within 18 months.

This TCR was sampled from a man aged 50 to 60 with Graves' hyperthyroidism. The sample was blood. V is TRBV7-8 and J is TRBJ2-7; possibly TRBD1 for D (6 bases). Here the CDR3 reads CASSGGQYYEQYF. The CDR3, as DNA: TGTGCCAGCAGCGGAGGACAGTACTACGAGCAGTACTTC.